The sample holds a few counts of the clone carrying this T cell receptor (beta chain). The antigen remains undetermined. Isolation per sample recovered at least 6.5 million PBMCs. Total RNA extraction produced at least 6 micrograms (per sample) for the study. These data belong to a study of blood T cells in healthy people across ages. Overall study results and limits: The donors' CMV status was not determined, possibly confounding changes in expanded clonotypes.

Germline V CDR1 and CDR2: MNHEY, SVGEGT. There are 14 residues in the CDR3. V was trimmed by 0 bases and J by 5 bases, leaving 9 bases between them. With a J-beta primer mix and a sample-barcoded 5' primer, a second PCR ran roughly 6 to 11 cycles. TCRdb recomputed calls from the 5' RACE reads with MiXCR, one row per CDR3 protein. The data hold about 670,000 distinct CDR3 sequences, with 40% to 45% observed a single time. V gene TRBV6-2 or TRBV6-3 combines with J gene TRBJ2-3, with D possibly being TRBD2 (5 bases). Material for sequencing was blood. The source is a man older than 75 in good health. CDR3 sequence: CASSYSSSRDTQYF. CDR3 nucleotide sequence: TGTGCCAGCAGTTACTCTTCTAGCCGAGATACGCAGTATTTT.